Below are 10 T cell receptor beta chains sequenced from a single sample in a study of siplizumab effects on memory and regulatory T cells (dated 2019 in TCRdb). The library was produced with the immunoSEQ multiplex PCR assay. In its TCRdb copy, this immuneACCESS table keeps in-frame sequences only and misses some clones. Where compared with another copy, unresolved V genes explain less than half of these, and the others have no known cause. This sample is represented by tens of thousands of clones; roughly nine tenths of them were singletons. The ten largest clones take up less than 0.25% of the sample. The source material was naive CD4+ T cells sorted from blood. The sample's cell subset or site label, in plain terms: unstimulated naive T cells. Every receptor here comes from a human donor in good health.

The gene calls are TRBV6-5 and TRBJ1-1; D uncertain. The length of the CDR3 is 14 residues. The V gene's germline CDR1 is MNHEY and CDR2 SVGAGI. Trimming shortened V by 1 base and J by 4 bases, and 10 bases separated the two germline ends. CDR3 residues: CASSYLEGGTEAFF. The CDR3 DNA sequence: TGTGCCAGCAGTTACTTAGAGGGTGGCACTGAAGCTTTCTTT.

The CDR3 nucleotides read TGTGCCAGCAGTGAAGTTGCCGGGACAGGACTCTACGAGCAGTACTTC. Translating it yields CASSEVAGTGLYEQYF. The rearrangement joins TRBV2 to TRBJ2-7; 8 nucleotides match TRBD1. The CDR3 is made up of 16 amino acids. CDR1 and CDR2 (germline): SNHLY, FYNNEI. The V gene end was trimmed by 1 base and the J gene end by 3 bases; junction bases not matched to a gene: 8.

The chain has TRBV6-5 and TRBJ2-1; TRBD2 agrees at 13 bases. This CDR3 has 14 amino acids. Germline CDR1 reads MNHEY; CDR2 reads SVGAGI. The trim removed 10 bases at V and 8 bases at J, leaving 8 bases unmatched. The DNA for the CDR3 is TGTGCCACCCAACTAGCGGGGGGGAGAGATGAGCAGTTCTTC. Protein sequence: CATQLAGGRDEQFF.

The chain uses TRBV6-5 and TRBJ2-7, with D perhaps TRBD1 (6 bases). V was shortened by 2 bases and J by 3 bases, with 11 bases between the two germline ends. The germline V gene has CDR1 MNHEY and CDR2 SVGAGI. This CDR3 comprises 14 residues. The CDR3 spells CASSYGAGDYEQYF. The DNA for the CDR3 is TGTGCCAGCAGTTACGGGGCAGGGGACTACGAGCAGTACTTC.

This clone was detected only once. The chain combines TRBV5-6 with TRBJ1-5, with D perhaps matching TRBD1 (6 bases). The CDR3 loop spans 14 amino acids. V was trimmed by 1 base and J by 11 bases, leaving 16 bases between them. From germline, CDR1 is SGHDT and CDR2 YYEEEE. CDR3 sequence: CASSLTGQLSAQHF. The CDR3 DNA sequence: TGTGCCAGCAGCTTGACGGGACAACTCTCGGCCCAGCATTTT. Complete variable domain (other parts from reference TRBV5-6 and TRBJ1-5): DAGVTQSPTHLIKTRGQQVTLRCSPKSGHDTVSWYQQALGQGPQFIFQYYEEEERQRGNFPDRFSGHQFPNYSSELNVNALLLGDSALYLCASSLTGQLSAQHFGDGTRLSIL.

V usage is TRBV9 and J usage is TRBJ2-1, with 8 bases matching TRBD2. V shed 3 bases, J shed 4 bases, and the junction held 6 bases outside the gene matches. Looked up from germline, CDR1 is SGDLS and CDR2 is YYNGEE. CDR3 length: 15 residues. CDR3 DNA: TGTGCCAGCAGCGCCGGGACTAGGTCGTACAATGAGCAGTTCTTC. Translation: CASSAGTRSYNEQFF.

In its sample, this clone was seen once. The V and J genes are TRBV29-1 and TRBJ2-3; D is ambiguous. Germline CDR1 and CDR2: SQVTM and ANQGSEA. The CDR3 contains 14 residues. V shed 6 bases and J shed 3 bases, with 16 bases lying between them. The CDR3 DNA reads as TGCAGCGTACATCCGAGGACGCTTACAGATACGCAGTATTTT. It translates to CSVHPRTLTDTQYF.

The chain carries TRBV6-1 and TRBJ2-5; 7 bases map to TRBD2. In germline, CDR1 is MNHNS, CDR2 SASEGT. The V gene end was trimmed by 4 bases and the J gene end by 1 base; junction bases not matched to a gene: 3. CDR3 length: 14 residues. CDR3 nucleotides: TGTGCCAGCAGTGCCGGGACTACCCAAGAGACCCAGTACTTC. This translates into CASSAGTTQETQYF.

The chain employs TRBV7-2 and TRBJ2-3, with unresolved D. The germline gives CDR1 SGHTA, CDR2 FQGNSA. This CDR3 region has 14 residues. The V end was cut by 1 base, the J end by 4 bases, with 9 bases between. CDR3 sequence (DNA): TGTGCCAGCAGCTTAGAATCCTGGGCAGATACGCAGTATTTT. This encodes CASSLESWADTQYF.

The rearrangement links TRBV5-1 to TRBJ2-1; 7 bases fit TRBD2. Trimming cost V 5 bases and J 4 bases; bases outside gene matches: 6. Germline assignment: CDR1 SGHRS and CDR2 YFSETQ. The CDR3 is made up of 14 amino acids. DNA of the CDR3: TGCGCCAGCAGTTCCGGACTAGAATACAATGAGCAGTTCTTC. It specifies CASSSGLEYNEQFF.